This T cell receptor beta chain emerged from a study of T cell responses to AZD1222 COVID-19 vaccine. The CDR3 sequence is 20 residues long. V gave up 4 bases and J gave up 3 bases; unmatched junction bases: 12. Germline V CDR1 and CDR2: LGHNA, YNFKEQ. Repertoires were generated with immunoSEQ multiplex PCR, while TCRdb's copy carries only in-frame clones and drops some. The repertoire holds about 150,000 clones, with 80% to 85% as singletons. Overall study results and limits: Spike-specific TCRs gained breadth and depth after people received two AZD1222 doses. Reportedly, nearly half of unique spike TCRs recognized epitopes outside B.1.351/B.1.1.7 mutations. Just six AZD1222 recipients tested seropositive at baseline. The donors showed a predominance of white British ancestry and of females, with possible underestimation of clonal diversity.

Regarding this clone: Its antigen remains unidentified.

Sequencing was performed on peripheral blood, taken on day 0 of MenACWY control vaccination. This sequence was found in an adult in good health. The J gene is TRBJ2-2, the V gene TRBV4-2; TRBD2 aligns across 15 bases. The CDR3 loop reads CASSPDAGTSGGSHTGELFF. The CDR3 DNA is TGTGCCAGCAGCCCAGACGCCGGGACTAGCGGGGGGTCCCACACCGGGGAGCTGTTTTTT.